One and the same sample provided the 7 T cell receptor beta chains below, sequenced in a study of control samples from healthy donors and cancer patients. Clones were read by immunoSEQ multiplex PCR, and TCRdb kept only the in-frame ones, dropping some. The sample carries around 100,000 clones, roughly 92% recorded once. The sample was blood. All receptors come from a human donor in good health. The donor label of this sample is uncertain.

The chain uses TRBV6-6 and TRBJ2-7; no definite D call. CDR1 MNHNY and CDR2 SVGAGI come from the germline V gene (reference sequence). The CDR3 is 15 residues long. V lost 5 bases and J 5 bases, leaving 19 bases between the germline ends. CDR3: CASSPILPKAHEQYF. The CDR3 DNA reads TGTGCCAGCAGTCCGATACTCCCAAAGGCCCACGAGCAGTACTTC.

The rearrangement uses TRBV27 and TRBJ1-1; tentative D call: TRBD1 (5 bases). This CDR3 is 15 amino acids long. Germline V gives CDR1 MNHEY, CDR2 SMNVEV (reference sequence). V lost 5 bases to trimming and J lost 0 bases, with 13 bases between them. CDR3 sequence reads: CASSRDQWVNTEAFF. DNA for the CDR3: TGTGCCAGCAGTCGGGACCAATGGGTGAACACTGAAGCTTTCTTT.

The gene calls are TRBV4-1 and TRBJ1-2; TRBD1 agrees at 11 bases. From germline, CDR1 is MGHRA and CDR2 YSYEKL. The CDR3 covers 16 residues. V trimming: 6 bases; J trimming: 3 bases; junction bases outside the gene matches: 9. CDR3 sequence reads: CASRIAGTGGYYGYTF. CDR3 bases: TGCGCCAGCAGAATAGCCGGGACAGGGGGGTACTATGGCTACACCTTC.

The J gene is TRBJ2-2, the V gene TRBV29-1; 9 bases match TRBD1. The V gene's germline CDR1 is SQVTM and CDR2 ANQGSEA. The CDR3 contains 12 residues. Trimming cost V 7 bases and J 6 bases; bases outside gene matches: 3. The CDR3 reads CSAGTGSGELFF. Written as DNA, the CDR3 is TGCAGCGCTGGGACAGGGTCCGGGGAGCTGTTTTTT.

This clone has just one count. The chain combines TRBV7-2 with TRBJ2-3; TRBD2 is a possible D gene (5 bases). In germline, CDR1 is SGHTA, CDR2 FQGNSA. This CDR3 comprises 13 residues. Between the trimmed V and J ends, which lost 10 bases and 2 bases, there was a span of 13 bases. The CDR3 DNA reads as TGTGCCACCGCCCCGGGGATCACAGATACGCAGTATTTT. Its protein product is CATAPGITDTQYF.

This rearrangement joins TRBV6-2 or TRBV6-3 to TRBJ1-3; D is unclear. Germline CDR1 MNHEY, CDR2 SVGEGT. The germline V and J ends were trimmed by 2 bases and 3 bases, with 2 bases remaining between them. CDR3 length: 12 amino acids. In DNA, the CDR3 is TGTGCCAGCAGTTACGGTGGAAACACCATATATTTT. Amino acid sequence: CASSYGGNTIYF.

The chain employs TRBV18 and TRBJ2-2, with D tentatively TRBD1 (6 bases). The CDR3 has 12 amino acids. V was trimmed by 4 bases and J by 7 bases, leaving 7 bases between them. Per germline, CDR1 KGHSH and CDR2 LQKENI. Here the CDR3 DNA reads TGTGCCAGCTCACTGGACAGCGGGGAGCTGTTTTTT. Translation gives CASSLDSGELFF.